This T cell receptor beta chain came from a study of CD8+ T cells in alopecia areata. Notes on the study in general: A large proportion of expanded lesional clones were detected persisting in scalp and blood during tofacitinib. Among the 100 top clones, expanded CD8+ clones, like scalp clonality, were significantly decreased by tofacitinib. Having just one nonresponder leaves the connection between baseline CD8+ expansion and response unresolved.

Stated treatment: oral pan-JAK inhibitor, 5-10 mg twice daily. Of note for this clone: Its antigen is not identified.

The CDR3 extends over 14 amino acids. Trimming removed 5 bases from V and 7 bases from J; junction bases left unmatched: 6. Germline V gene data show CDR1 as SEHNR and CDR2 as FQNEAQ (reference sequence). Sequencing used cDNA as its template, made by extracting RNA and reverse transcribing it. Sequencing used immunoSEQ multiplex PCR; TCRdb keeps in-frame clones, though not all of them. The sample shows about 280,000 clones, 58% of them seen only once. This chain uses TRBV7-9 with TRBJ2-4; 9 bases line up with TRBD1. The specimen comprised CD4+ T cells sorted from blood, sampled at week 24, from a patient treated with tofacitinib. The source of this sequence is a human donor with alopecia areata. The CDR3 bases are TGTGCCAGCAGCCCTGGGACAGGGCTGAACATTCAGTACTTC. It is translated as CASSPGTGLNIQYF.